These T cell receptor beta chains were read from a single sample in a study of T cell repertoires in cytomegalovirus infection. These receptors have no known antigen. TCRdb re-derived calls from the reads in MiXCR, one entry per CDR3 protein. Among roughly 730,000 distinct CDR3 sequences listed, around 30% were seen once. The specimen comprised cultured PBMCs, sampled from culture after CMV antigen stimulation. All receptors come from a human donor in good health (CMV status not recorded). Some clones in this sample may be carry-over from other donors' samples. CDR3s include the opening cysteine and the closing phenylalanine or tryptophan. D genes are given only for firm matches. Expanded clones get a size class; other rows say once, few or many, or leave the size out.

v_gene	abundance	d_gene	j_gene	CDR3nt	CDR3aa
TRBV7-2	many	-	TRBJ2-1	TGTGCCAGCAGCTGGGGGTTGGGGGAGCAGTTCTTC	CASSWGLGEQFF
TRBV7-2	few	-	TRBJ2-5	TGTGCCAGCAGCTTAAGCGTGGTTGACCAGTACTTC	CASSLSVVDQYF
TRBV7-9	few	-	TRBJ1-5	TGTGCCAGCAGCTTAGAAGGGGACGGCAATCAGCCCCAGCATTTT	CASSLEGDGNQPQHF
TRBV2	-	-	TRBJ1-1	TGTGCCAGCAGCGTAGACCAAGTTTACACTGAAGCTTTCTTT	CASSVDQVYTEAFF
TRBV6-6	-	-	TRBJ2-7	TGTGCCAGCAGTTTCGCTCTGAGCGAGCAGTACTTC	CASSFALSEQYF
TRBV6-1	-	-	TRBJ2-1	TGTGCCAGCAGGAGCCTCAATGAGCGGTTCTTC	CASRSLNERFF
TRBV11-2	-	-	TRBJ2-5	TGTGCCAGCAGCTTAGGGGCCAGGGGCCAAGAGACCCAGTACTTC	CASSLGARGQETQYF
TRBV6-1	-	-	TRBJ2-5	TGTGCCAGCAGCGCACTAATACAGGGAGCCCGAGAGACCCAGTACTTC	CASSALIQGARETQYF
TRBV7-9	few	TRBD2	TRBJ2-5	TGTGCCAGCAGCGCTAGCGGGAACGGAGAGACCCAGTACTTC	CASSASGNGETQYF
TRBV7-2	-	TRBD1	TRBJ1-6	TGTGCCAGCAGCCCTGGACAGGGGCTGGGTTCACCCCTCCACTTT	CASSPGQGLGSPLHF
TRBV5-3	-	TRBD1	TRBJ1-1	TGTGCCAGCAGCCCCGTTGAGGGACAGACCTACACTGAAGCTTTCTTT	CASSPVEGQTYTEAFF
TRBV7-2	-	-	TRBJ1-2	TGTGCCAGCAGCTTAGCGGGGGGTTTGGCCTTCTCAAACTATGGCTACACCTTC	CASSLAGGLAFSNYGYTF
TRBV7-9	few	-	TRBJ1-2	TGTGCCAGCAGCCAACCCTTGGTCGACTATGGCTACACCTTC	CASSQPLVDYGYTF
TRBV20-1	few	-	TRBJ2-1	TGCAGTGCGGGGGGGGGCCAGTTCCAAAACAATGAGCAGTTCTTC	CSAGGGQFQNNEQFF
TRBV6-5	-	TRBD1	TRBJ1-3	TGTGCCAGCACCCGGGACAGAAGCCTCTCTGGAAACACCATATATTTT	CASTRDRSLSGNTIYF
TRBV20-1	few	TRBD1	TRBJ2-5	TGCAGTGCTCCCGGGACAGGGTTGGAGACCCAGTACTTC	CSAPGTGLETQYF
TRBV7-2	-	TRBD2	TRBJ2-7	TGTGCCAGCAGCTTAGGTCCGGCTCCTAGCGGGAGGCCGGCTGAGGGGTACTTC	CASSLGPAPSGRPAEGYF
TRBV27	few	-	TRBJ2-1	TGTGCCAGCAGTTTTATTAATAGCGGACTTACTCCAAATGAGCAGTTCTTC	CASSFINSGLTPNEQFF
TRBV20-1	-	TRBD2	TRBJ2-7	TGCAGTGCCAAGCCCGGGGGGGGGGAGCAGTACTTC	CSAKPGGGEQYF
TRBV12-3/TRBV12-4	-	TRBD2	TRBJ2-1	TGTGCCAGCAGTTTTACGGGGGGGCCTAACAATGAGCAGTTCTTC	CASSFTGGPNNEQFF
TRBV28	few	-	TRBJ2-2	TGTGCCAGCAGCGGGAAGGGAAAGCCCGGGGAGCTGTTTTTT	CASSGKGKPGELFF
TRBV20-1	-	-	TRBJ2-7	TGCAGTGCTGGAGGGGGGGACTTCTACGAGCAGTACTTC	CSAGGGDFYEQYF
TRBV20-1	-	-	TRBJ2-4	TGCAGTGCTAGATATCCCGGGTCCGACATTCAGTACTTC	CSARYPGSDIQYF
TRBV4-3	-	TRBD1	TRBJ2-1	TGCGCCAGCAGCCAAGAGAGACAGGGAAAGGTAAATGAGCAGTTCTTC	CASSQERQGKVNEQFF
TRBV5-4	-	-	TRBJ2-3	TGTGCCAGCAGCCCCCGGACGGGATTTAGCACAGATACGCAGTATTTT	CASSPRTGFSTDTQYF
TRBV6-2/TRBV6-3	-	-	TRBJ2-1	TGTGCCAGCAGTCTTACTAGGGCCCATGAGCAGTTCTTC	CASSLTRAHEQFF
TRBV2	few	-	TRBJ1-1	TGTGCCAGCAGGTTCGAACAGATGAACACTGAAGCTTTCTTT	CASRFEQMNTEAFF
TRBV7-6	few	-	TRBJ1-2	TGTGCCAGCAGCTTAGCGTGGGGGAGGGTGGATGGCTACACCTTC	CASSLAWGRVDGYTF